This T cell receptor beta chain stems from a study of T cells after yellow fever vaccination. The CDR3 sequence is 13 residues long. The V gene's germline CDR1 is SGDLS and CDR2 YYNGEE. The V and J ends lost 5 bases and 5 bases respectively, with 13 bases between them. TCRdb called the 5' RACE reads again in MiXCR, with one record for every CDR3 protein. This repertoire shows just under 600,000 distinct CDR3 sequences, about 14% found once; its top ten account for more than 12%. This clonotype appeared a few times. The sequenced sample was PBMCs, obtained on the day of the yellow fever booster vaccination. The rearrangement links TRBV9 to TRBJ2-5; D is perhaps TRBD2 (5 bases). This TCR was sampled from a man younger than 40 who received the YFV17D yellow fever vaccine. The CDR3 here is CASSEAGDETQYF. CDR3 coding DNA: TGTGCCAGCAGTGAGGCGGGTGACGAGACCCAGTACTTC.